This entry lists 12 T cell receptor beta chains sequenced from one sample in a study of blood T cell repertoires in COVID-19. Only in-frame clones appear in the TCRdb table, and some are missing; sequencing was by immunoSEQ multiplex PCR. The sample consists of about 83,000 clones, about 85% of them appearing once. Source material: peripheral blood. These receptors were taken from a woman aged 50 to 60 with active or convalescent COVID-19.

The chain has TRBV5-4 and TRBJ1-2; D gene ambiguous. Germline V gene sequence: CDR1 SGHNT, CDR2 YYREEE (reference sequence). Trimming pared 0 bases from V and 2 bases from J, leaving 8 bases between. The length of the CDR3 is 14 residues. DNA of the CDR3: TGTGCCAGCAGCTTGGCCCGGTTAAACTATGGCTACACCTTC. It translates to CASSLARLNYGYTF.

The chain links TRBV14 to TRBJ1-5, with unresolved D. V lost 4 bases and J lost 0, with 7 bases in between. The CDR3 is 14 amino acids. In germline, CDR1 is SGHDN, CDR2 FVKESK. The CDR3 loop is CASSPLGSNQPQHF. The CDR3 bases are TGTGCCAGCAGCCCCCTAGGTAGCAATCAGCCCCAGCATTTT.

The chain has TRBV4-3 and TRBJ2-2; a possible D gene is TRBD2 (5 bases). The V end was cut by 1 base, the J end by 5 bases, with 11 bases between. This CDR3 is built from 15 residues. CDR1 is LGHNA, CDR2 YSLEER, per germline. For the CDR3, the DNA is TGCGCCAGCAGCCAAGTCCAGCGGAGGACCGGGGAGCTGTTTTTT. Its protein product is CASSQVQRRTGELFF.

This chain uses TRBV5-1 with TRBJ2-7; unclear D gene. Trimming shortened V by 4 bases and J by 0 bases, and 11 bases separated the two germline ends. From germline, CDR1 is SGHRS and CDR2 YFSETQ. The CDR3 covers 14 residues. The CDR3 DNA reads TGCGCCAGCAGCCCGAGAGCCAACTCCTACGAGCAGTACTTC. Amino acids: CASSPRANSYEQYF. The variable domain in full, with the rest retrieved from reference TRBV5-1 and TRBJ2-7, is KAGVTQTPRYLIKTRGQQVTLSCSPISGHRSVSWYQQTPGQGLQFLFEYFSETQRNKGNFPGRFSGRQFSNSRSEMNVSTLELGDSALYLCASSPRANSYEQYFGPGTRLTVT.

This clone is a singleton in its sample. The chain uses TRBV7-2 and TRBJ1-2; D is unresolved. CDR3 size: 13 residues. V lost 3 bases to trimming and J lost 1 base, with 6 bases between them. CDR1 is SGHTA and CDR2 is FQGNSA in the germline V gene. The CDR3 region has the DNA TGTGCCAGCAGCTTGTATTATAACTATGGCTACACCTTC. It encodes CASSLYYNYGYTF.

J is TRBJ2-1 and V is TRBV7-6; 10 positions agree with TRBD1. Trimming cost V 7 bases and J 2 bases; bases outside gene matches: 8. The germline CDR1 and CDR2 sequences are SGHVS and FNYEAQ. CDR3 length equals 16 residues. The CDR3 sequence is CASTNSGQGTYNEQFF. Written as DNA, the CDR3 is TGTGCCAGCACTAATTCGGGACAGGGGACCTACAATGAGCAGTTCTTC.

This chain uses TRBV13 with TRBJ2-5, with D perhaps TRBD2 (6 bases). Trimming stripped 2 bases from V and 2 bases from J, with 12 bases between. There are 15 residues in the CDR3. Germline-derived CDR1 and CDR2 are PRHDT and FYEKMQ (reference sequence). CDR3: CASSLYGGSQETQYF. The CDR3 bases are TGTGCCAGCAGCTTATACGGGGGATCACAAGAGACCCAGTACTTC.

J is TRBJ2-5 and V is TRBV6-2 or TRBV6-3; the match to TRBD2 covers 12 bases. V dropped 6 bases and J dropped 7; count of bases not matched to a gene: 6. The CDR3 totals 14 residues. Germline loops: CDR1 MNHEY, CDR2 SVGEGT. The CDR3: CASSHGLAGTTQYF. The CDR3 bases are TGTGCCAGCAGCCACGGACTAGCGGGGACGACCCAGTACTTC.

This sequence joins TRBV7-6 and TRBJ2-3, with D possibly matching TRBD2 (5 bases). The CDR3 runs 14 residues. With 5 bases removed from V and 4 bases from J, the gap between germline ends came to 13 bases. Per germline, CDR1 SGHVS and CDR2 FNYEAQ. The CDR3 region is CASSPFGGADTQYF. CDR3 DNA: TGTGCCAGCAGCCCATTTGGAGGCGCAGATACGCAGTATTTT.

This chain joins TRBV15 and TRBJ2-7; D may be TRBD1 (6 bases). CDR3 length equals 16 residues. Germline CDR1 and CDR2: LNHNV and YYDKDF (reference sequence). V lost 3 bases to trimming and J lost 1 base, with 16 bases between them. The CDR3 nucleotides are TGTGCCACCAGCAGCCCCAGTAGGGGGTTATCCTACGAGCAGTACTTC. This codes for CATSSPSRGLSYEQYF.

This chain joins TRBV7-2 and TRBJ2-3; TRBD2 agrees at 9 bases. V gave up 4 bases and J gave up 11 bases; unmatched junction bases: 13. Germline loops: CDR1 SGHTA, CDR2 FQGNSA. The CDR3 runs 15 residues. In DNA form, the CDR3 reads TGTGCCAGCAGCTCCCAGCGGGGGGAGTCCAGCGGGCAGTATTTT. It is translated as CASSSQRGESSGQYF.

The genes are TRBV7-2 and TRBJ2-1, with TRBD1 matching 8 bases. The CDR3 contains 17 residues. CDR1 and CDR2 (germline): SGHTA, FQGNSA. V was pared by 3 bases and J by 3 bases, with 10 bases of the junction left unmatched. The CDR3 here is CASSFTRQGPYYNEQFF. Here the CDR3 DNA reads TGTGCCAGCAGCTTTACACGACAGGGGCCTTACTACAATGAGCAGTTCTTC.